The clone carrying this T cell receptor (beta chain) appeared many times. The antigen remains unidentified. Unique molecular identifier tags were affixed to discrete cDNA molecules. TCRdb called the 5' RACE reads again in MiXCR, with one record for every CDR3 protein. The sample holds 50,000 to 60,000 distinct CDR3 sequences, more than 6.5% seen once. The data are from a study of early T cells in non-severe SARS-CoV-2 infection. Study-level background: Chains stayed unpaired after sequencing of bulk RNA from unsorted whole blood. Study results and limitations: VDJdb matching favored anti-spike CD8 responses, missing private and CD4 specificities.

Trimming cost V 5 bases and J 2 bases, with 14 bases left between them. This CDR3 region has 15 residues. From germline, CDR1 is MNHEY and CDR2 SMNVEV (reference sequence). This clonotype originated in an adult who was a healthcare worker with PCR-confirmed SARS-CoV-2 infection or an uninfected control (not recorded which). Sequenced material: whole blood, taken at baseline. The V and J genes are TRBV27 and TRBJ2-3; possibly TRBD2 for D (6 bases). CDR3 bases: TGTGCCAGCAGTCCGACTCGGGGGTTCACAGATACGCAGTATTTT. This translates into CASSPTRGFTDTQYF.